The present entry profiles one T cell receptor beta chain with its context. Its cognate antigen is unknown. Repertoires were generated with immunoSEQ multiplex PCR, while TCRdb's copy carries only in-frame clones and drops some. The sample records approximately 74,000 clones, approximately 82% being singletons. The sample comes from a study of T cell responses to AZD1222 COVID-19 vaccine. Findings of the study overall: Nearly half of spike-specific TCRs reportedly target unmutated variant regions. Spike-specific TCR breadth rose after two AZD1222 doses, and depth rose as well.

V lost 10 bases and J lost 5, with 15 bases in between. This CDR3 has 13 residues. Germline-derived CDR1 and CDR2 are MGHRA and YSYEKL. The chain employs TRBV4-1 and TRBJ1-3; D unresolved. This TCR derives from an adult who received the AZD1222 COVID-19 vaccine. Material: peripheral blood, obtained 28 days after the second AZD1222 dose. The CDR3 nucleotides read TGCGCCACCGCGGCCACAGAAAGAAACACCATATATTTT. Protein: CATAATERNTIYF.